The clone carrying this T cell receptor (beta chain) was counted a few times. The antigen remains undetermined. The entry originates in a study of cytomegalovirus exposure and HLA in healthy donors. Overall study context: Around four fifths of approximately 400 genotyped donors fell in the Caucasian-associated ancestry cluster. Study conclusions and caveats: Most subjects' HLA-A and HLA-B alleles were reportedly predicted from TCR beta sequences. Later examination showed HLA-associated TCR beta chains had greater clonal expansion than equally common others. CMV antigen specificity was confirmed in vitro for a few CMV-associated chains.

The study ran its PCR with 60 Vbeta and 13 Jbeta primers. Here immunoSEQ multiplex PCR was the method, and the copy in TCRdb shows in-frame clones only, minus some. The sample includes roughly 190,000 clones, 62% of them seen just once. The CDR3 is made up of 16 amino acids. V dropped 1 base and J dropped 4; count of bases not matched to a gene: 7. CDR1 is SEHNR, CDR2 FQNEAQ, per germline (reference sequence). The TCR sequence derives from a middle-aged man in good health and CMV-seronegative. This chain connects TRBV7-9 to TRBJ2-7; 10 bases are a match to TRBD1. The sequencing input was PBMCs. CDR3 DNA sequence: TGTGCCAGCAGCTTAGGAAGTGACAGGGGGCGGTACGAGCAGTACTTC. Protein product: CASSLGSDRGRYEQYF.